The 17 T cell receptor beta chains below come from one sample, sequenced in a study of blood T cell repertoires in COVID-19. Some clones are missing from TCRdb's copy, which holds only in-frame ones; the method was immunoSEQ multiplex PCR. Of hundreds of thousands of clones listed, 85% to 90% are singletons. What was sequenced was PBMCs or T cells enriched from blood (not recorded which). Receptor source: a woman in her forties or fifties in a cohort exposed to, infected with or recovered from COVID-19 (not recorded which).

The chain combines TRBV20-1 with TRBJ1-1; D is ambiguous. Germline V lookup: CDR1 DFQATT, CDR2 SNEGSKA (reference sequence). Trimming took off 3 bases at V and 6 bases at J, with 8 bases between the two ends. There are 11 residues in the CDR3. The chain's CDR3 is CSARIRAEAFF. The CDR3 DNA sequence: TGCAGTGCTAGGATCCGGGCTGAAGCTTTCTTT.

In this sample, this clone turned up once. This same CDR3 is encoded by further DNA sequences in the sample. The chain has TRBV18 and TRBJ2-2; TRBD1 might be the D (6 bases). This CDR3 region has 14 residues. CDR1 is KGHSH, CDR2 LQKENI, per germline. V lost 3 bases, J lost 1 base, and 6 bases lay in between. As DNA, the CDR3 is TGTGCCAGCTCACCGGGACAGAACACCGGGGAGCTGTTTTTT. Its translation: CASSPGQNTGELFF.

The chain employs TRBV10-3 and TRBJ1-1, with 7 nucleotides matching TRBD1. The CDR3 extends over 13 amino acids. Germline assignment: CDR1 ENHRY and CDR2 SYGVKD. The trim removed 6 bases at V and 14 bases at J, leaving 15 bases unmatched. In DNA form, the CDR3 reads TGTGCCATCAGCGCGGCCGGGACAGCGGATATATTCTTT. It encodes CAISAAGTADIFF.

This rearrangement joins TRBV10-3 to TRBJ1-1; TRBD1 aligns across 9 bases. CDR1 ENHRY and CDR2 SYGVKD come from the germline V gene. The CDR3 runs to 15 residues. J was trimmed by 1 base and V by 3 bases; bases with no gene match: 3. CDR3 sequence: CAISDKGQGNTEAFF. The DNA for the CDR3 is TGTGCCATCAGTGACAAGGGACAGGGGAACACTGAAGCTTTCTTT.

The chain uses TRBV12-3 or TRBV12-4 and TRBJ2-7, with 7 bases aligning to TRBD2. V was clipped by 4 bases and J by 3 bases; unmatched bases: 3. The CDR3 is 13 amino acids. DNA of the CDR3: TGTGCCAGCAGTTCTAGCGGCTACTACGAGCAGTACTTC. Its protein product is CASSSSGYYEQYF.

The rearrangement joins TRBV6-2 or TRBV6-3 to TRBJ1-4; D is unclear. There are 13 residues in the CDR3. Germline V CDR1 and CDR2: MNHEY, SVGEGT. Trimming cost V 5 bases and J 5 bases, with 9 bases left between them. CDR3 loop: CASSIRRNEKLFF. CDR3 nucleotides: TGTGCCAGCAGTATCAGGCGAAATGAAAAACTGTTTTTT.

This clone has just one count. The rearrangement links TRBV5-1 to TRBJ1-5, with D unclear. V was clipped by 1 base and J by 3 bases, with 8 bases between them. Germline CDR1 SGHRS, CDR2 YFSETQ. The CDR3 runs 14 residues. CDR3 amino acids: CASSLSGVNQPQHF. The CDR3 DNA reads as TGCGCCAGCAGCTTGTCTGGAGTCAATCAGCCCCAGCATTTT.

The sample holds a few counts of this clone. CDR3 sequence reads: CASSPLNGGLPEQYF. In DNA form, the CDR3 reads TGTGCCAGCTCACCATTGAACGGGGGGCTACCCGAGCAGTACTTC. This sequence joins TRBV18 and TRBJ2-7, with a tentative D call TRBD2 (7 bases). The germline CDR1 and CDR2 sequences are KGHSH and LQKENI. V was cut by 2 bases and J by 6 bases, with 17 bases left in between. The CDR3 is made up of 15 amino acids.

The chain joins TRBV19 to TRBJ1-1; a possible D gene is TRBD1 (6 bases). The CDR3 consists of 14 residues. The V gene's germline CDR1 is LNHDA and CDR2 SQIVND (reference sequence). Trimming removed 6 bases from V and 0 bases from J, with 11 bases in between. DNA for the CDR3: TGTGCCAGTAGAACAGGGACCCTGAACACTGAAGCTTTCTTT. Protein sequence: CASRTGTLNTEAFF. Combining the CDR3 with reference TRBV19 and TRBJ1-1 gives the whole variable domain DGGITQSPKYLFRKEGQNVTLSCEQNLNHDAMYWYRQDPGQGLRLIYYSQIVNDFQKGDIAEGYSVSREKKESFPLTVTSAQKNPTAFYLCASRTGTLNTEAFFGQGTRLTVV.

J is TRBJ2-7 and V is TRBV19, with D perhaps matching TRBD1 (5 bases). Trimming cost V 6 bases and J 5 bases, with 14 bases left between them. Germline CDR1 and CDR2: LNHDA and SQIVND (reference sequence). This CDR3 has 13 residues. The CDR3 spells CASRGHPRDEQYF. The CDR3 DNA reads TGTGCCAGTAGAGGACACCCCCGGGACGAGCAGTACTTC. The variable domain in full, completed from reference TRBV19 and TRBJ2-7, reads DGGITQSPKYLFRKEGQNVTLSCEQNLNHDAMYWYRQDPGQGLRLIYYSQIVNDFQKGDIAEGYSVSREKKESFPLTVTSAQKNPTAFYLCASRGHPRDEQYFGPGTRLTVT.

J is TRBJ1-1 and V is TRBV7-6; 12 positions match TRBD1. This CDR3 has 18 residues. Germline loops: CDR1 SGHVS, CDR2 FNYEAQ. V dropped 5 bases and J dropped 0; count of bases not matched to a gene: 10. DNA for the CDR3: TGTGCCAGCAGCCCCTCGCTTGGGACAGGGGGCATGAACACTGAAGCTTTCTTT. As protein: CASSPSLGTGGMNTEAFF.

The CDR3 bases are TGTGCCAGCACTTCCGGGGGGTTCGACTACGAGCAGTACTTC. Protein: CASTSGGFDYEQYF. V gene TRBV28 combines with J gene TRBJ2-7; 7 bases align to TRBD2. The CDR3 has 14 amino acids. CDR1 and CDR2 from the germline V gene are MDHEN and SYDVKM. The J segment lost 3 bases and the V segment lost 7 bases, leaving 9 bases of the junction unmatched.

V is TRBV4-3 and J is TRBJ2-7; 9 bases fit TRBD1. With V trimmed by 3 bases and J by 1 base, 7 bases remained unmatched. The CDR3 extends over 16 amino acids. Germline-derived CDR1 and CDR2 are LGHNA and YSLEER. In DNA form, the CDR3 reads TGCGCCAGCAGCCATTCCTGGACAGGGGAATCCTACGAGCAGTACTTC. Translated: CASSHSWTGESYEQYF.

The V gene is TRBV7-9, the J gene TRBJ1-2, with 7 bases that match TRBD1. The germline CDR1 and CDR2 sequences are SEHNR and FQNEAQ (reference sequence). The trim removed 8 bases at V and 4 bases at J, leaving 19 bases unmatched. This CDR3 has 17 amino acids. The CDR3: CASYSIDLGNRGYGYTF. In DNA form, the CDR3 reads TGTGCCAGCTACTCCATAGACCTTGGAAACAGGGGCTATGGCTACACCTTC. Combining the CDR3 with reference TRBV7-9 and TRBJ1-2 gives the whole variable domain DTGVSQNPRHKITKRGQNVTFRCDPISEHNRLYWYRQTLGQGPEFLTYFQNEAQLEKSRLLSDRFSAERPKGSFSTLEIQRTEQGDSAMYLCASYSIDLGNRGYGYTFGSGTRLTVV.

The chain has TRBV14 and TRBJ1-3; no clear D. The V gene lost 4 bases and the J gene lost 0 bases, with 7 bases spanning the gap. The CDR3 is 14 amino acids. In germline, CDR1 is SGHDN, CDR2 FVKESK. The CDR3 loop is CASSPRSSGNTIYF. The CDR3 DNA is TGTGCCAGCAGCCCGCGAAGCTCTGGAAACACCATATATTTT.

This rearrangement joins TRBV7-3 to TRBJ2-2; TRBD1 matches 8 bases. J was trimmed by 2 bases and V by 6 bases; bases with no gene match: 8. The CDR3 has 16 residues. Germline lookup yields CDR1 SGHTA and CDR2 FQGTGA. CDR3 amino acids: CASRLTGGSNTGELFF. The CDR3 DNA is TGTGCCAGCAGACTAACAGGGGGGTCAAACACCGGGGAGCTGTTTTTT.

The V and J genes are TRBV4-2 and TRBJ1-2, with 8 bases identical to TRBD1. The CDR3 loop spans 15 amino acids. After removal of 2 bases from V and 8 bases from J, the junction contained 10 bases not matched to a gene. The V gene's germline CDR1 is LGHNA and CDR2 YNFKEQ. Here the CDR3 reads CASSQRDRGGLGYTF. CDR3 bases: TGTGCCAGCAGCCAACGAGACAGGGGTGGTTTGGGCTACACCTTC.